This T cell receptor (beta chain) was captured in a study of blood T cell repertoires in COVID-19 (dated by TCRdb to about 2020). Context from the whole study: Samples from collaborators originated in the United States, Italy and Spain and spanned both the acute and convalescent phases of COVID-19. Subjects who had been exposed to COVID-19, were actively infected with it, or had recovered from it provided the deeply sampled blood TCRbeta repertoires that made up the dataset. The repertoires were released in a freely available public database intended as a resource for research on the immune response to SARS-CoV-2. Samples were obtained from the ongoing ImmuneRACE study (first 160 participants) and from 1,254 subjects provided by 6 global collaborators. Where HLA class I and class II types were available, the types were taken from metadata supplied by the sample provider, not from assay-based typing. Nearly every sample came with metadata listing a de-identified subject ID, COVID-19 status, age in years and sex. The prospective study material was composed of cDNA or gDNA derived from T cells, B-cell-depleted T cells, or PBMCs. What the study reported, not specific to this receptor: The quantity of clinical and demographic metadata differed by source and by participant and was supplied without curation.

TCRbeta CDR3 regions were amplified from genomic DNA by means of the immunoSEQ Assay, a bias-controlled multiplex PCR. On the study's bioinformatics: The number of nucleated cells in each sample was estimated from the amplification of reference gene primers within the assay. Sequence reads were collapsed and filtered to measure the absolute abundance of every unique TCRbeta CDR3 rearrangement. For each sample, productive Simpson clonality was calculated as the square root of Simpson's diversity index over productive rearrangements. TCRdb took this table from immuneACCESS and kept in-frame rearrangements with V and J called. Such tables lack part of the clones; where checked against another copy, unresolved V genes explain under half of the gap, and the rest is unexplained. Clonal size and the V and J genes are those of that table, whereas D and trimming came from the DNA. The sample profile shows 140,000 or so clones; approximately 90% of them were found once. The ten largest clones take up more than 0.8% of the sample.

A word on this clone: It lacks a known antigen. No much larger clone is present one base from it, and per-base qualities are unavailable.

Each collaborating institution followed its own protocols to collect whole blood in K2EDTA tubes. Collaborator samples were shipped for TCRbeta analysis as frozen whole blood, isolated PBMCs, or DNA extracted from either sample type. The CDR3 covers 16 residues, taking in both the cysteine and the phenylalanine. CDR3 DNA only is kept here, 48 bases in frame from base 1. CDR1 and CDR2, looked up from the germline V gene (reference sequence), are MNHEY and SMNVEV. Trimming takes 6 bases from V and 2 bases from J, and the germline ends sit 16 bases apart. This receptor was taken from a woman aged 50 to 65 with acute or convalescent COVID-19. Input material: peripheral blood. This chain joins TRBV27 to TRBJ1-4; 6 matching bases give a weak D call of TRBD1. The CDR3 in this case is CASSLHPDSTNEKLFF. The bases read TGTGCCAGCAGCCTACACCCGGACAGCACTAATGAAAAACTGTTTTTT.